Only a few counts were recorded for the clone carrying this TCR beta chain. Its antigen is still unknown. All of the isolated RNA was reverse transcribed, so expressed TCRB transcripts were sequenced. Sequencing used immunoSEQ multiplex PCR; TCRdb keeps in-frame clones, though not all of them. The sample holds about 160,000 clones, about 8% seen once. This CDR3 is 13 amino acids long. Germline CDR1 SQVTM, CDR2 ANQGSEA. After removal of 2 bases from V and 8 bases from J, the junction contained 8 bases not matched to a gene. The data were obtained in a study of beta chain features in type 1 diabetes. General study results and limits: Shorter TCRB CDR3s, moderately but significantly so, were found in Type 1 diabetes patients in all four CD4+ subsets.

The origin of this receptor is a middle-aged woman with type 1 diabetes. This chain joins TRBV29-1 and TRBJ1-2; 7 bases match TRBD1. The sample consisted of central memory CD4+ T cells from blood. CDR3 protein: CSVESGTAEGYTF. Written as DNA, the CDR3 is TGCAGCGTTGAATCCGGGACAGCGGAGGGCTACACCTTC. Variable domain in full (rest from reference TRBV29-1 and TRBJ1-2): SAVISQKPSRDICQRGTSLTIQCQVDSQVTMMFWYRQQPGQSLTLIATANQGSEATYESGFVIDKFPISRPNLTFSTLTVSNMSPEDSSIYLCSVESGTAEGYTFGSGTRLTVV.